The next 8 T cell receptor beta chains were all read from a single sample in a study of blood T cell repertoires in COVID-19. Repertoires were generated with immunoSEQ multiplex PCR, while TCRdb's copy carries only in-frame clones and drops some. This repertoire shows about 220,000 clones, approximately 80% found once; its top ten account for roughly 21%. The sample comprised peripheral blood. Receptor source: a man between 25 and 39 years old with active or convalescent COVID-19.

The chain couples TRBV3-1 (or the pseudogene TRBV3-2) to TRBJ1-6, with D perhaps matching TRBD1 (6 bases). Per the germline V gene, CDR1 is LGHDT and CDR2 is YNNKEL (reference sequence). CDR3 length: 17 amino acids. Deletions cut 6 bases from V and 0 bases from J, with 15 bases between. CDR3 DNA sequence: TGTGCCAGCAGTACCGGGGGGGGCTACTCCTATAATTCACCCCTCCACTTT. Its protein is CASSTGGGYSYNSPLHF.

The sample holds a few counts of this clone. The rearrangement joins TRBV7-8 to TRBJ2-2; 10 bases are shared with TRBD1. V gave up 2 bases and J gave up 5 bases; unmatched junction bases: 8. The CDR3 sequence is 17 residues long. Germline V gene data show CDR1 as SGHVS and CDR2 as FQNEAQ. CDR3 DNA: TGTGCCAGCAGCTTAACGCCGGGACAGGGGAATACCGGGGAGCTGTTTTTT. It translates to CASSLTPGQGNTGELFF.

The rearrangement uses TRBV24-1 and TRBJ2-7; maybe TRBD1 (6 bases). This CDR3 comprises 13 residues. Per germline, CDR1 KGHDR and CDR2 SFDVKD. With 1 base removed from V and 5 bases from J, the gap between germline ends came to 8 bases. The CDR3 here is CATSDFAGDEQYF. The CDR3 nucleotides are TGTGCCACCAGTGATTTTGCAGGGGACGAGCAGTACTTC.

This clone showed up just once. V gene TRBV28 combines with J gene TRBJ2-7; unclear D gene. CDR1 MDHEN and CDR2 SYDVKM come from the germline V gene. The CDR3 runs 15 residues. V was clipped by 8 bases and J by 4 bases, with 21 bases between them. This chain's CDR3 is CASEIGTTRAYEQYF. The CDR3 region has the DNA TGTGCCAGCGAAATCGGTACCACCCGTGCTTACGAGCAGTACTTC.

This sequence joins TRBV7-2 and TRBJ2-3; 8 bases are a match to TRBD2. The J segment lost 9 bases and the V segment lost 1 base, leaving 15 bases of the junction unmatched. The CDR3 extends over 17 amino acids. CDR1 is SGHTA and CDR2 is FQGNSA in the germline V gene. CDR3 bases: TGTGCCAGCAGCTTAGACGGTAGCGGGAAGACCTATAGAACGCAGTATTTT. Encoded protein: CASSLDGSGKTYRTQYF.

The chain combines TRBV28 with TRBJ2-5; TRBD1 might be the D (5 bases). The V end was cut by 6 bases, the J end by 0 bases, with 11 bases between. Germline-derived CDR1 and CDR2 are MDHEN and SYDVKM. The CDR3 length is 14 residues. Here the CDR3 DNA reads TGTGCCAGCAGCCAGAACAGGTACCAAGAGACCCAGTACTTC. Its protein product is CASSQNRYQETQYF.

V usage is TRBV7-2 and J usage is TRBJ1-1; D is possibly TRBD1 (5 bases). Trimming removed 3 bases from V and 4 bases from J, with 12 bases in between. The CDR3 has 14 amino acids. Germline lookup yields CDR1 SGHTA and CDR2 FQGNSA. CDR3 nucleotides: TGTGCCAGCAGCTTTCGTCAGGGTGGCACTGAAGCTTTCTTT. It translates to CASSFRQGGTEAFF.

This chain links TRBV19 with TRBJ1-5; 10 bases are shared with TRBD1. Per germline, CDR1 LNHDA and CDR2 SQIVND (reference sequence). V was clipped by 7 bases and J by 1 base; unmatched bases: 16. The CDR3 sequence is 19 residues long. CDR3 DNA: TGTGCCAGTAACTCTCCCTTTGGGACAGGGGCCCCGAGCAATCAGCCCCAGCATTTT. Its protein is CASNSPFGTGAPSNQPQHF.